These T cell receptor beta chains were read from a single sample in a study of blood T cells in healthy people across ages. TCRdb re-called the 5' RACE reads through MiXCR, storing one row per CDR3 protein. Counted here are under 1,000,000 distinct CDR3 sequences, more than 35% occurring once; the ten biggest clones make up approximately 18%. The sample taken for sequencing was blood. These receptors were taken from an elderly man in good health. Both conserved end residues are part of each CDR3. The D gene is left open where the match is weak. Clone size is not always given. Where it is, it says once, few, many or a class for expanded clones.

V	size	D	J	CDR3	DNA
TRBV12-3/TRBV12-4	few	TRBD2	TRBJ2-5	CASSGNPGLAEKKETQYF	TGTGCCAGCAGTGGCAACCCGGGACTAGCGGAGAAGAAGGAGACCCAGTACTTC
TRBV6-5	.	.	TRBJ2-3	CASSGFTDTQYF	TGTGCCAGCAGCGGCTTCACGGATACGCAGTATTTT
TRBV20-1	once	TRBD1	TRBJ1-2	CSATPGGNYGYTF	TGCAGTGCCACACCAGGGGGGAACTATGGCTACACCTTC
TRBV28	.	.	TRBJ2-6	CATRTAWTGANVLTF	TGTGCCACCCGGACTGCCTGGACCGGGGCCAACGTCCTGACTTTC
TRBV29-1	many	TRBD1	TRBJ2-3	CSGEGTGTDTQYF	TGCAGCGGTGAGGGGACAGGGACAGATACGCAGTATTTT
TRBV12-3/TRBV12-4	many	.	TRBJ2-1	CASSASSGSYNEQFF	TGTGCCAGCAGCGCCAGCAGCGGTTCCTACAATGAGCAGTTCTTC
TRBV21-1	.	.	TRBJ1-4	CASSKDGRGYTNEKLFF	TGTGCCAGCAGCAAAGATGGCAGGGGGTACACTAATGAAAAACTGTTTTTT
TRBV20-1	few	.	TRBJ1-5	CSARGGSQPQHF	TGCAGTGCTAGAGGGGGCAGTCAGCCCCAGCATTTT
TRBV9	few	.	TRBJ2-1	CASSVDSGTYNEQFF	TGTGCCAGCAGCGTAGATAGCGGAACCTACAATGAGCAGTTCTTC
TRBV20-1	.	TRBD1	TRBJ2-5	CSAYPGGSYQETQYF	TGCAGTGCTTACCCAGGGGGAAGTTACCAAGAGACCCAGTACTTC
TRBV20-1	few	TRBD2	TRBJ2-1	CSASGTSVYEQFF	TGCAGTGCATCCGGGACTAGCGTCTATGAGCAGTTCTTC
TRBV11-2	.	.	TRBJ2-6	CASSRTPSSGANVLTF	TGTGCCAGCAGCCGAACGCCCAGCTCTGGGGCCAACGTCCTGACTTTC
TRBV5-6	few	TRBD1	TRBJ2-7	CASSSGQGDNSYEQYF	TGTGCCAGCAGCTCCGGACAGGGTGATAACTCCTACGAGCAGTACTTC
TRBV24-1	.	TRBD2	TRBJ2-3	CATSDQLARSTDTQYF	TGTGCCACCAGTGATCAACTAGCGCGGAGCACAGATACGCAGTATTTT
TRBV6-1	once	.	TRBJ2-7	CASTQGSVNCEQYF	TGTGCCAGCACACAGGGATCGGTCAACTGCGAGCAGTACTTC
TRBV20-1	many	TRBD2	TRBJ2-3	CSARNRGLAGLTDTQYF	TGCAGTGCTAGAAACAGGGGACTAGCGGGCCTCACAGATACGCAGTATTTT
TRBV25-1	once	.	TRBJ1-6	CASSEYGGIGSPLHF	TGTGCCAGCAGTGAATATGGAGGGATCGGTTCACCCCTCCACTTT
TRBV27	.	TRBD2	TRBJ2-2	CASSLWGLASLGTGELFF	TGTGCCAGCAGTTTATGGGGACTAGCGTCTCTGGGGACCGGGGAGCTGTTTTTT
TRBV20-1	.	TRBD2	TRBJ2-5	CAPTLRLAGEETQYF	TGCGCGCCTACATTAAGACTAGCGGGGGAGGAGACCCAGTACTTC
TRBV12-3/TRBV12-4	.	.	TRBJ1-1	CASSPGGRNTEAFF	TGTGCCAGCAGCCCGGGGGGGAGGAACACTGAAGCTTTCTTT
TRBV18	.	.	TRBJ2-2	CASSPPAGIGELFF	TGTGCCAGCTCACCACCGGCTGGGATCGGGGAGCTGTTTTTT
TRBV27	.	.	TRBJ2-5	CASSLRAGYAQETQYF	TGTGCCAGCAGTCTAAGGGCGGGTTACGCCCAAGAGACCCAGTACTTC
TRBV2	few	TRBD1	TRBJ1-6	CASRFRDRGVALHF	TGTGCCAGCCGTTTCCGGGACAGGGGGGTAGCCCTCCACTTT
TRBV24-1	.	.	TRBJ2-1	CATSRPQPAVFEQFF	TGTGCCACCAGTCGTCCCCAGCCTGCGGTGTTTGAGCAGTTCTTC
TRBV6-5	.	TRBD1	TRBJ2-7	CASSYATGAYEQYF	TGTGCCAGCAGTTACGCGACAGGGGCCTACGAGCAGTACTTC
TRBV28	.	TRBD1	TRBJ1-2	CASRTGRYGYTF	TGTGCCAGCAGGACAGGGAGGTATGGCTACACCTTC
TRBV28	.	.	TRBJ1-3	CASSLELPGNTIYF	TGTGCCAGCAGTTTGGAGCTTCCTGGAAACACCATATATTTT
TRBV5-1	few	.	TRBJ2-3	CASSPSQNLVDTQYF	TGCGCCAGCAGCCCTAGTCAAAATCTGGTGGATACGCAGTATTTT
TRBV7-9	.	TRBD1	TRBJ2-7	CASSRTGQGRTYEQYF	TGTGCCAGCAGCCGTACGGGACAGGGGCGAACCTACGAGCAGTACTTC
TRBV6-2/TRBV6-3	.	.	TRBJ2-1	CATTPESSYNEQFF	TGTGCCACCACTCCGGAGAGCTCCTACAATGAGCAGTTCTTC
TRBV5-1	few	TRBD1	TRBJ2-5	CATSFDRGLAETQYF	TGCGCCACCTCATTCGACAGGGGGTTGGCCGAGACCCAGTACTTC
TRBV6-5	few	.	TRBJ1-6	CASRSDQYSYNSPLHF	TGTGCCAGCAGGTCCGACCAGTACTCCTATAATTCACCCCTCCACTTT
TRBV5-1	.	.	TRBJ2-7	CASSLGGHSQPYEQYF	TGCGCCAGCAGCTTGGGGGGCCACTCTCAACCCTACGAGCAGTACTTC
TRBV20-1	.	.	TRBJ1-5	CSAQGLGGLMEPQHF	TGCAGTGCTCAAGGACTGGGGGGCCTGATGGAGCCCCAGCATTTT
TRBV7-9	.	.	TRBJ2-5	CASSPSYETQYF	TGTGCCAGCAGCCCCTCCTATGAGACCCAGTACTTC
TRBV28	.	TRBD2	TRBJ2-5	CASRDEGRVQETQYF	TGTGCCAGCAGGGATGAGGGGAGGGTTCAAGAGACCCAGTACTTC
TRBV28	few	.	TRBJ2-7	CASSTGVGEQYF	TGTGCCAGCAGTACCGGGGTGGGCGAGCAGTACTTC
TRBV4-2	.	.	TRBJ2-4	CASSQDRKNSQYF	TGTGCCAGCAGCCAAGATCGGAAGAACAGTCAGTACTTC
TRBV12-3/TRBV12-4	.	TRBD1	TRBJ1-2	CASSLTGQHNGYTF	TGTGCCAGCAGTTTAACGGGACAGCATAATGGCTACACCTTC
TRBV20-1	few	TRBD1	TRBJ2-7	CSAADRAYEQYF	TGCAGTGCAGCCGACAGGGCCTACGAGCAGTACTTC
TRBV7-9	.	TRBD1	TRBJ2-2	CASSPQGANTGELFF	TGTGCCAGCAGCCCACAGGGGGCAAATACCGGGGAGCTGTTTTTT
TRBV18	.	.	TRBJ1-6	CASSPDGNSPLHF	TGTGCCAGCTCACCGGATGGGAATTCACCCCTCCACTTT
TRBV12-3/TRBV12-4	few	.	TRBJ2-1	CASSRGRHGNEQFF	TGTGCCAGCAGCCGCGGCAGGCACGGCAATGAGCAGTTCTTC
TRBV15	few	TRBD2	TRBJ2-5	CATSRVAGGPHETQYF	TGTGCCACCAGCAGAGTAGCGGGAGGGCCCCATGAGACCCAGTACTTC
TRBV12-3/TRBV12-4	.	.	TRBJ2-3	CASKLASIDTQYF	TGTGCCAGCAAACTGGCGTCGATAGATACGCAGTATTTT